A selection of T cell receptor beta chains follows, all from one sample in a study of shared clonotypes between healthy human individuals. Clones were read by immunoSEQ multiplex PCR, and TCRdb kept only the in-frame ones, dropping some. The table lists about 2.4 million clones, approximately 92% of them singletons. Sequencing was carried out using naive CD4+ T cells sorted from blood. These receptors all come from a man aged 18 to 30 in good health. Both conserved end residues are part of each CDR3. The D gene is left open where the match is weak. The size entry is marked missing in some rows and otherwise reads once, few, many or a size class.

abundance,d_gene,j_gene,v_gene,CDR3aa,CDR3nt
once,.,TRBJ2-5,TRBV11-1,CASSLGGAQSSVETQYF,TGTGCCAGCAGCTTAGGAGGGGCCCAAAGTTCCGTAGAGACCCAGTACTTC
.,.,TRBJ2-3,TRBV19,CASSILTLAVSSTDTQYF,TGTGCCAGTAGTATACTCACTTTGGCGGTCTCAAGCACAGATACGCAGTATTTT
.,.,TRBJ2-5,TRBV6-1,CASSVGTRQETQYF,TGTGCCAGCAGTGTGGGAACACGACAAGAGACCCAGTACTTC
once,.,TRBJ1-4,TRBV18,CASSPPGDRRKLFF,TGTGCCAGCTCACCACCGGGGGATAGGAGAAAACTGTTTTTT
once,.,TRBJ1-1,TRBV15,CATSRDPGLGPLDTEAFF,TGTGCCACCAGCAGAGACCCGGGGCTGGGGCCCCTGGACACTGAAGCTTTCTTT
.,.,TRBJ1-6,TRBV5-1,CASSSGGGSSPLHF,TGCGCCAGCAGCTCAGGAGGGGGTAGTTCACCCCTCCACTTT
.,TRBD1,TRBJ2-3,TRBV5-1,CASSLQGGIGDTQYF,TGCGCCAGCAGCCTACAGGGGGGTATAGGCGATACGCAGTATTTT
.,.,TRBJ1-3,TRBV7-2,CASSLERGDGNTIYF,TGTGCCAGCAGCTTAGAACGGGGGGACGGAAACACCATATATTTT
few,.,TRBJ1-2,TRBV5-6,CASSFGALGYTF,TGTGCCAGCAGCTTCGGGGCCCTCGGCTACACCTTC
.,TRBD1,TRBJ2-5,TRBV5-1,CASSLVGTGVGETQYF,TGCGCCAGCAGCTTGGTCGGGACAGGGGTGGGAGAGACCCAGTACTTC
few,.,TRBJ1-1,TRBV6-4,CASSDQGGTEAFF,TGTGCCAGCAGTGATCAGGGCGGCACTGAAGCTTTCTTT
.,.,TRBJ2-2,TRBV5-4,CASSLRGAGTGELFF,TGTGCCAGCAGCTTGAGAGGGGCGGGCACCGGGGAGCTGTTTTTT
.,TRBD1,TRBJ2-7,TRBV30,CAWRKRTGGAPLPYEQYF,TGTGCCTGGAGGAAGAGGACAGGGGGCGCCCCGTTGCCTTACGAGCAGTACTTC
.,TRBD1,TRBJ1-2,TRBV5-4,CASSLEGQPVGYTF,TGTGCCAGCAGCTTGGAGGGACAGCCTGTTGGCTACACCTTC
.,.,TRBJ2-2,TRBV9,CASSVLERVSNTGELFF,TGTGCCAGCAGCGTCTTGGAAAGGGTGTCGAACACCGGGGAGCTGTTTTTT
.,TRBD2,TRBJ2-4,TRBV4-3,CASSQDRASGSTKNIQYF,TGCGCCAGCAGCCAAGATAGGGCTAGCGGGAGTACCAAAAACATTCAGTACTTC
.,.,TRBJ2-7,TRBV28,CASADPGGPSAEQYF,TGTGCCAGCGCTGATCCTGGGGGTCCGTCCGCCGAGCAGTACTTC